This entry lists 9 T cell receptor beta chains sequenced from one sample in a study of shared clonotypes between healthy human individuals. Sequencing was performed with immunoSEQ multiplex PCR; in TCRdb, only in-frame clones are kept and a portion is missing. The data hold over 2 million clones, with roughly 94% observed a single time. Naive CD8 cells, CD45RO-negative and positively selected for CCR7, excluded terminally differentiated effector memory CD45RA+ cells. Sequencing used naive CD8+ T cells sorted from blood. The source is a man aged 18 to 30 in good health.

V and J are TRBV2 and TRBJ2-1; TRBD2 might be the D (6 bases). Germline V gives CDR1 SNHLY, CDR2 FYNNEI. Trimming pared 6 bases from V and 5 bases from J, leaving 11 bases between. This CDR3 comprises 13 residues. CDR3 DNA: TGTGCCAGCAGATGGGACTTTGACAATGAGCAGTTCTTC. Translated, it gives CASRWDFDNEQFF.

This clone came up once. The CDR3 loop is CASSLGAGKYF. CDR3 DNA sequence: TGTGCCAGCAGCTTAGGAGCGGGGAAGTACTTC. This chain joins TRBV11-2 and TRBJ2-4; TRBD2 matches 7 bases. The junction had 2 bases not matched to a gene; V was cut back by 1 base and J by 14 bases. This CDR3 is 11 amino acids long. Germline lookup yields CDR1 SGHAT and CDR2 FQNNGV.

The CDR3 protein is CASSTASGTSGYTQYF. In DNA, the CDR3 is TGTGCCAGCAGCACCGCCTCCGGGACTAGCGGGTATACGCAGTATTTT. The V gene is TRBV11-2, the J gene TRBJ2-3; TRBD2 agrees at 12 bases. The germline V gene encodes CDR1 SGHAT and CDR2 FQNNGV. This CDR3 comprises 16 residues. V was clipped by 5 bases and J by 7 bases; unmatched bases: 10. The variable domain in full, with the rest retrieved from reference TRBV11-2 and TRBJ2-3, is EAGVAQSPRYKIIEKRQSVAFWCNPISGHATLYWYQQILGQGPKLLIQFQNNGVVDDSQLPKDRFSAERLKGVDSTLKIQPAKLEDSAVYLCASSTASGTSGYTQYFGPGTRLTVL.

Notes on this clone: The same CDR3 also results from other DNA sequences found in this sample. This chain links TRBV6-5 with TRBJ2-7; tentative D call: TRBD1 (5 bases). Trimming cost V 5 bases and J 1 base, with 12 bases left between them. Germline CDR1 is MNHEY and CDR2 is SVGAGI. The CDR3 extends over 14 amino acids. The CDR3 sequence: CASSLTGESYEQYF. The CDR3 DNA reads TGTGCCAGCAGTCTCACAGGAGAGTCCTACGAGCAGTACTTC.

The genes are TRBV2 and TRBJ2-1; D gene uncertain. The CDR3 totals 14 residues. Germline V gives CDR1 SNHLY, CDR2 FYNNEI. Trimming left V 10 bases short and J 4 bases short, with 17 bases between. CDR3 loop: CATLDIIQYNEQFF. The CDR3 nucleotides are TGTGCCACCCTAGACATCATACAGTACAATGAGCAGTTCTTC.

J is TRBJ1-2 and V is TRBV7-9, with 9 bases aligning to TRBD1. Trimming took 3 bases from V and 6 from J; bases not matched to a gene: 11. Germline CDR1 and CDR2: SEHNR and FQNEAQ (reference sequence). The CDR3 is 16 residues long. This CDR3 is CASSFTGGPIQDGYTF. CDR3 nucleotide sequence: TGTGCCAGCAGCTTTACAGGGGGCCCCATCCAGGATGGCTACACCTTC.

For this clone: The same CDR3 also results from other DNA sequences found in this sample. The chain couples TRBV27 to TRBJ2-7; D call uncertain. Germline CDR1 is MNHEY and CDR2 is SMNVEV (reference sequence). The ends were cut back, 3 bases at V and 3 bases at J, with 6 bases in the middle. The CDR3 runs to 12 residues. The CDR3 nucleotides read TGTGCCAGCAGTTTGGACGGCTACGAGCAGTACTTC. As protein: CASSLDGYEQYF.

The V call is TRBV10-1, the J call TRBJ1-4; 7 bases line up with TRBD1. This CDR3 has 15 amino acids. In germline, CDR1 is WNHNN, CDR2 SYGVQD (reference sequence). V trimming: 6 bases; J trimming: 4 bases; junction bases outside the gene matches: 8. DNA for the CDR3: TGCGCCAGCAGCCGCGGGACAGAGGGTAATGAAAAACTGTTTTTT. Translated: CASSRGTEGNEKLFF.

The V gene is TRBV6-5, the J gene TRBJ1-1; 9 nucleotides match TRBD1. The CDR3 consists of 14 residues. Germline CDR1 MNHEY, CDR2 SVGAGI. The V segment lost 5 bases and the J segment 1 base; nucleotides outside the gene matches: 2. CDR3 loop: CASSRQGENTEAFF. The CDR3 region has the DNA TGTGCCAGCAGTAGACAGGGGGAGAACACTGAAGCTTTCTTT.